A single sample gave rise to the 19 T cell receptor beta chains below, sequenced in a study of radiation and T cells in renal cell carcinoma. This table comes from immunoSEQ multiplex PCR, and its TCRdb copy is limited to in-frame clones, with some not included. The sample carries about 120,000 clones, roughly four fifths recorded once. Documented time point: blood 2 weeks post-SBRT. Stated treatment: 15 Gy SBRT to primary tumor, nephrectomy 4 weeks later. The source material was blood, sampled from a patient whose treatment included radiotherapy and nephrectomy. These receptors all stem from a woman aged 60 to 75 with renal cell carcinoma.

The chain couples TRBV6-1 to TRBJ2-1; D is undetermined. The CDR3 contains 14 residues. V lost 7 bases, J lost 3 bases, and 13 bases lay in between. The V gene's germline CDR1 is MNHNS and CDR2 SASEGT. This chain's CDR3 is CASIPGPGYNEQFF. In nucleotides, the CDR3 is TGTGCCAGCATACCAGGCCCCGGCTACAATGAGCAGTTCTTC.

This clone was seen a single time. The gene calls are TRBV10-3 and TRBJ2-3; either TRBD1 or TRBD2 may fit D (6 bases each). V gave up 9 bases and J gave up 3 bases, with 19 bases separating them. This CDR3 region has 15 residues. Germline lookup yields CDR1 ENHRY and CDR2 SYGVKD. The CDR3 DNA follows: TGTGCCATTCGAGGGGGGCGGGGACAAACAGATACGCAGTATTTT. The encoded protein is CAIRGGRGQTDTQYF.

V and J are TRBV2 and TRBJ2-7; 8 bases map to TRBD1. Losses at the gene ends were 6 bases for V and 2 bases for J; bases not matched to a gene: 6. The CDR3 has 14 amino acids. Germline V gives CDR1 SNHLY, CDR2 FYNNEI. CDR3: CASSDRDRPYEQYF. As DNA, the CDR3 is TGTGCCAGCAGCGACCGGGACAGGCCCTACGAGCAGTACTTC.

This rearrangement joins TRBV29-1 to TRBJ2-7; D not resolved. The CDR3 is made up of 13 amino acids. Trimming pared 7 bases from V and 3 bases from J, leaving 16 bases between. CDR1 and CDR2 from the germline V gene are SQVTM and ANQGSEA. CDR3 in DNA: TGCAGCGCCTTTGGGTTGGGGAACTACGAGCAGTACTTC. Translated: CSAFGLGNYEQYF.

V usage is TRBV12-5 and J usage is TRBJ1-2, with 8 bases identical to TRBD1. Trimming cost V 1 base and J 1 base; bases outside gene matches: 14. Germline CDR1 and CDR2: LGHNT and FRNRAP. This CDR3 region has 19 residues. As DNA, the CDR3 is TGTGCTAGTGGTTTGGCCCATCCCCAGGGGGCAGAAGTTAACTATGGCTACACCTTC. Translated, it gives CASGLAHPQGAEVNYGYTF.

V usage is TRBV9 and J usage is TRBJ2-3; perhaps TRBD2 as D (5 bases). This CDR3 contains 15 residues. The V and J ends lost 0 bases and 6 bases respectively, with 14 bases between them. Per the germline V gene, CDR1 is SGDLS and CDR2 is YYNGEE. The CDR3 sequence: CASSVGSGRGDTQYF. CDR3 in DNA: TGTGCCAGCAGCGTAGGAAGCGGCCGTGGGGATACGCAGTATTTT.

This clone was recorded once. V gene TRBV5-1 combines with J gene TRBJ2-2; D remains ambiguous. The V gene's germline CDR1 is SGHRS and CDR2 YFSETQ. Trimming shortened V by 4 bases and J by 0 bases, and 16 bases separated the two germline ends. The CDR3 spans 17 residues. CDR3 protein: CASSPGKGAPNTGELFF. For the CDR3, the DNA is TGCGCCAGCAGCCCTGGCAAGGGTGCCCCGAACACCGGGGAGCTGTTTTTT.

This clone was counted between two and nine times. J is TRBJ2-2 and V is TRBV7-9; unclear D gene. From germline, CDR1 is SEHNR and CDR2 FQNEAQ (reference sequence). The CDR3 is 15 residues long. V lost 5 bases, J lost 4 bases, and 14 bases lay in between. The CDR3 DNA reads as TGTGCCAGCAGCCCCAGAAAATCGGGCACCGGGGAGCTGTTTTTT. As protein: CASSPRKSGTGELFF.

The chain links TRBV11-2 to TRBJ1-5; D is ambiguous. V lost 1 base, J lost 5 bases, and 9 bases lay in between. Germline V CDR1 and CDR2: SGHAT, FQNNGV. CDR3 length: 14 amino acids. The CDR3 here is CASSLGLGDQPQHF. The CDR3 coding sequence is TGTGCCAGCAGCTTAGGGTTGGGAGATCAGCCCCAGCATTTT. Looking up the rest from reference TRBV11-2 and TRBJ1-5 gives the full variable domain: EAGVAQSPRYKIIEKRQSVAFWCNPISGHATLYWYQQILGQGPKLLIQFQNNGVVDDSQLPKDRFSAERLKGVDSTLKIQPAKLEDSAVYLCASSLGLGDQPQHFGDGTRLSIL.

This clone was recorded many times. Other DNA sequences of this sample code for an identical CDR3. The V gene is TRBV27, the J gene TRBJ2-7; D assignment may be TRBD1 or TRBD2 (5 bases each). From germline, CDR1 is MNHEY and CDR2 SMNVEV (reference sequence). V was cut by 5 bases and J by 0 bases, with 17 bases left in between. The CDR3 contains 16 residues. In DNA form, the CDR3 reads TGTGCCAGCAGTACTCGTTGGGACCGTGTCTCCTACGAGCAGTACTTC. It encodes CASSTRWDRVSYEQYF.

The chain uses TRBV7-2 and TRBJ2-1; no firm D call. In germline, CDR1 is SGHTA, CDR2 FQGNSA. The CDR3 is 15 amino acids. Trimming removed 5 bases at V and 1 base at J, with 12 bases between. The CDR3 nucleotides read TGTGCCAGCAGCACCCGACGGATGTCCTACAATGAGCAGTTCTTC. Amino acid sequence: CASSTRRMSYNEQFF.

J is TRBJ2-2 and V is TRBV2; 9 bases line up with TRBD1. This CDR3 region has 14 residues. Per the germline V gene, CDR1 is SNHLY and CDR2 is FYNNEI. V shed 11 bases, J shed 6 bases, and the junction held 10 bases outside the gene matches. CDR3 protein: CACRDRVNSGELFF. The CDR3 DNA sequence: TGTGCCTGCCGGGACAGGGTTAATTCCGGGGAGCTGTTTTTT. The full variable domain, completed using reference TRBV2 and TRBJ2-2, is EPEVTQTPSHQVTQMGQEVILRCVPISNHLYFYWYRQILGQKVEFLVSFYNNEISEKSEIFDDQFSVERPDGSNFTLKIRSTKLEDSAMYFCACRDRVNSGELFFGEGSRLTVL.

The chain is built from TRBV11-2 and TRBJ2-3, with D possibly being TRBD2 (6 bases). The germline CDR1 and CDR2 sequences are SGHAT and FQNNGV. The ends were cut back, 0 bases at V and 8 bases at J, with 9 bases in the middle. The CDR3 loop spans 13 amino acids. CDR3 bases: TGTGCCAGCAGCTTAGATCGGGGAGGTACGCAGTATTTT. This encodes CASSLDRGGTQYF.

The rearrangement uses TRBV5-1 and TRBJ2-2; no clear D gene. Germline loops: CDR1 SGHRS, CDR2 YFSETQ. Trimming stripped 0 bases from V and 0 bases from J, with 6 bases between. This CDR3 region has 15 residues. The CDR3 sequence is CASSLVPTNTGELFF. CDR3 DNA sequence: TGCGCCAGCAGCTTGGTCCCGACGAACACCGGGGAGCTGTTTTTT.

The rearrangement joins TRBV6-4 to TRBJ1-2; 10 bases line up with TRBD1. The CDR3 has 16 residues. Germline V gene sequence: CDR1 MRHNA, CDR2 SNTAGT. Trimming at V came to 6 bases and at J to 3 bases, leaving 10 bases not matched to a gene. CDR3 nucleotides: TGTGCCAGCAGAGGTTCCGGACAGGGGGGGGACTATGGCTACACCTTC. As protein: CASRGSGQGGDYGYTF.

The V and J genes are TRBV5-5 and TRBJ1-4; no firm D call. CDR1 is SGHKS and CDR2 is YYEKEE in the germline V gene (reference sequence). V was shortened by 2 bases and J by 8 bases, with 13 bases between the two germline ends. The CDR3 is 14 residues long. The CDR3 region is CASSFEHLQEKLFF. CDR3 DNA: TGTGCCAGCAGCTTTGAACACCTTCAAGAAAAACTGTTTTTT.

The rearrangement joins TRBV19 to TRBJ1-2; 7 bases are a match to TRBD1. Trimming took 5 bases from V and 2 from J; bases not matched to a gene: 5. Germline lookup yields CDR1 LNHDA and CDR2 SQIVND (reference sequence). The CDR3 is 14 amino acids. The CDR3 sequence: CASSPQGGNYGYTF. The CDR3 DNA reads TGTGCCAGTAGTCCTCAGGGGGGCAACTATGGCTACACCTTC.

This chain connects TRBV5-4 to TRBJ2-6; D uncertain. The CDR3 extends over 16 amino acids. Trimming cost V 0 bases and J 0 bases, with 7 bases left between them. Germline CDR1 SGHNT, CDR2 YYREEE (reference sequence). Here the CDR3 reads CASSLAPHSGANVLTF. The DNA for the CDR3 is TGTGCCAGCAGCTTGGCGCCACACTCTGGGGCCAACGTCCTGACTTTC. The full variable domain, rest sourced from reference TRBV5-4 and TRBJ2-6, is ETGVTQSPTHLIKTRGQQVTLRCSSQSGHNTVSWYQQALGQGPQFIFQYYREEENGRGNFPPRFSGLQFPNYSSELNVNALELDDSALYLCASSLAPHSGANVLTFGAGSRLTVL.

The rearrangement uses TRBV28 and TRBJ2-5, with unresolved D. The CDR3 is 15 amino acids. Germline V CDR1 and CDR2: MDHEN, SYDVKM. V lost 2 bases and J lost 1, with 11 bases in between. DNA of the CDR3: TGTGCCAGCAGTTTAGTTGGGTCACTCCAAGAGACCCAGTACTTC. It yields the protein CASSLVGSLQETQYF.